Below are 32 T cell receptor beta chains sequenced from a single sample in a study of beta chain features in type 1 diabetes. Since all of the isolated RNA was reverse transcribed, expressed TCRB transcripts were what got sequenced. Data came from immunoSEQ multiplex PCR; TCRdb stores just in-frame clones and leaves some out. The repertoire holds under 400,000 clones, with around 20% as singletons. The sequencing sample was made of naive CD4+ T cells from blood. All receptors come from a woman younger than 30 in good health.

The rearrangement links TRBV28 to TRBJ1-5; 7 positions agree with TRBD1. Germline loops: CDR1 MDHEN, CDR2 SYDVKM. The length of the CDR3 is 16 residues. Trimming took 6 bases from V and 0 from J; bases not matched to a gene: 8. The DNA of the CDR3 is TGTGCCAGCAGCCCCGGGACAGTTCATAGCAATCAGCCCCAGCATTTT. It is translated as CASSPGTVHSNQPQHF.

V and J are TRBV12-5 and TRBJ2-3; D may be TRBD1 (5 bases). CDR1 and CDR2 (germline): LGHNT, FRNRAP. Trimming left V 1 base short and J 1 base short, with 6 bases between. This CDR3 is 14 amino acids long. CDR3 residues: CASGLGGGTDTQYF. In DNA form, the CDR3 reads TGTGCTAGTGGTTTGGGGGGCGGCACAGATACGCAGTATTTT.

The chain recombines TRBV30 with TRBJ2-1; 11 bases agree with TRBD2. Trimming cost V 5 bases and J 9 bases; bases outside gene matches: 6. CDR3 length equals 13 residues. Germline V gene sequence: CDR1 GTSNPN, CDR2 SVGIG (reference sequence). The CDR3 sequence: CAWGTSGGSEQFF. In DNA form, the CDR3 reads TGTGCCTGGGGTACTAGCGGGGGTTCTGAGCAGTTCTTC.

This clone was seen more than once but under ten times. The V gene is TRBV7-9, the J gene TRBJ2-5; 7 bases are shared with TRBD1. Trimming cost V 5 bases and J 1 base; bases outside gene matches: 7. The CDR3 spans 15 residues. Germline V gene lookup returns CDR1 SEHNR and CDR2 FQNEAQ (reference sequence). The CDR3 reads CASSVGTVTQETQYF. The CDR3 DNA is TGTGCCAGCAGCGTCGGGACAGTCACCCAAGAGACCCAGTACTTC. The complete variable domain, with remaining parts taken from reference TRBV7-9 and TRBJ2-5, reads DTGVSQNPRHKITKRGQNVTFRCDPISEHNRLYWYRQTLGQGPEFLTYFQNEAQLEKSRLLSDRFSAERPKGSFSTLEIQRTEQGDSAMYLCASSVGTVTQETQYFGPGTRLLVL.

The V gene is TRBV7-9, the J gene TRBJ2-5; 8 bases fit TRBD1. The CDR3 sequence is 16 residues long. The ends lost 5 bases at V and 4 bases at J; junction bases unmatched: 12. The V gene's germline CDR1 is SEHNR and CDR2 FQNEAQ (reference sequence). CDR3 DNA: TGTGCCAGCAGCCCTTCGGACAGGGCAGTTATAGAGACCCAGTACTTC. This sequence encodes CASSPSDRAVIETQYF.

J is TRBJ2-1 and V is TRBV6-5; TRBD2 matches 9 bases. Germline CDR1 is MNHEY and CDR2 is SVGAGI. Germline trimming cut 6 bases from V and 8 bases from J; bases unmatched to any gene: 11. The CDR3 consists of 15 residues. This CDR3 reads CASSPKSGGWDEQFF. The CDR3 region has the DNA TGTGCCAGCAGCCCTAAGAGCGGGGGGTGGGATGAGCAGTTCTTC.

The rearrangement joins TRBV18 to TRBJ2-7; 8 bases align to TRBD1. V shed 3 bases, J shed 5 bases, and the junction held 12 bases outside the gene matches. Germline CDR1 is KGHSH and CDR2 is LQKENI. The CDR3 has 16 residues. The CDR3 DNA is TGTGCCAGCTCACCGTCATCCCGGGACAGGACACACGAGCAGTACTTC. Protein product: CASSPSSRDRTHEQYF. The full variable domain, its missing parts supplied by reference TRBV18 and TRBJ2-7, is NAGVMQNPRHLVRRRGQEARLRCSPMKGHSHVYWYRQLPEEGLKFMVYLQKENIIDESGMPKERFSAEFPKEGPSILRIQQVVRGDSAAYFCASSPSSRDRTHEQYFGPGTRLTVT.

This chain joins TRBV18 and TRBJ2-5, with 8 bases identical to TRBD2. The CDR3 length is 16 residues. With V trimmed by 0 bases and J by 4 bases, 7 bases remained unmatched. Germline loops: CDR1 KGHSH, CDR2 LQKENI. This CDR3 reads CASSPPVVAGGETQYF. CDR3 nucleotide sequence: TGTGCCAGCTCACCACCGGTTGTCGCGGGAGGAGAGACCCAGTACTTC.

This clone was observed a handful of times. This chain joins TRBV5-1 and TRBJ2-2; weak D call: TRBD1 (5 bases). The CDR3 sequence is 12 residues long. CDR1 and CDR2 (germline): SGHRS, YFSETQ. V was shortened by 5 bases and J by 3 bases, with 5 bases between the two germline ends. The CDR3 loop is CASRQDTGELFF. CDR3 nucleotide sequence: TGCGCCAGCAGACAGGACACCGGGGAGCTGTTTTTT.

V is TRBV5-4 and J is TRBJ2-1; D may be TRBD2 (5 bases). Trimming left V 0 bases short and J 3 bases short, with 10 bases between. This CDR3 has 15 residues. CDR1 is SGHNT and CDR2 is YYREEE in the germline V gene (reference sequence). The chain's CDR3 is CASSLAGSVYNEQFF. The DNA of the CDR3 is TGTGCCAGCAGCTTGGCGGGATCGGTCTACAATGAGCAGTTCTTC. Variable domain in full (rest from reference TRBV5-4 and TRBJ2-1): ETGVTQSPTHLIKTRGQQVTLRCSSQSGHNTVSWYQQALGQGPQFIFQYYREEENGRGNFPPRFSGLQFPNYSSELNVNALELDDSALYLCASSLAGSVYNEQFFGPGTRLTVL.

The chain recombines TRBV5-1 with TRBJ1-2; D remains unclear. This CDR3 spans 13 amino acids. Germline CDR1 and CDR2: SGHRS and YFSETQ. V was cut by 0 bases and J by 1 base, with 4 bases left in between. The CDR3: CASSLADNYGYTF. Written as DNA, the CDR3 is TGCGCCAGCAGCTTGGCAGATAACTATGGCTACACCTTC. Looking up the rest from reference TRBV5-1 and TRBJ1-2 gives the full variable domain: KAGVTQTPRYLIKTRGQQVTLSCSPISGHRSVSWYQQTPGQGLQFLFEYFSETQRNKGNFPGRFSGRQFSNSRSEMNVSTLELGDSALYLCASSLADNYGYTFGSGTRLTVV.

This clone appeared a few times. The chain employs TRBV15 and TRBJ2-4, with D perhaps TRBD1 (5 bases). The germline V gene encodes CDR1 LNHNV and CDR2 YYDKDF (reference sequence). Trimming removed 5 bases from V and 8 bases from J, with 13 bases in between. The CDR3 is 13 residues long. This CDR3 is CATSARGADIQYF. The CDR3 DNA follows: TGTGCCACCAGCGCAAGGGGCGCCGACATTCAGTACTTC.

This clone was counted between two and nine times. This sample includes further DNA sequences coding for the same CDR3. The CDR3 region has the DNA TGTGCCAGCTCACCACCGTCAGTGAACACTGAAGCTTTCTTT. This codes for CASSPPSVNTEAFF. The V gene is TRBV18, the J gene TRBJ1-1; no firm D call. Germline V lookup: CDR1 KGHSH, CDR2 LQKENI. The length of the CDR3 is 14 residues. Trimming pared 0 bases from V and 0 bases from J, leaving 5 bases between.

V usage is TRBV6-6 and J usage is TRBJ2-7; 8 bases agree with TRBD1. Germline-derived CDR1 and CDR2 are MNHNY and SVGAGI (reference sequence). The CDR3 is made up of 14 amino acids. Trimming removed 2 bases from V and 5 bases from J; junction bases left unmatched: 5. Here the CDR3 reads CASSYGQGEDEQYF. The CDR3 region has the DNA TGTGCCAGCAGTTACGGACAGGGTGAGGACGAGCAGTACTTC.

This clone was seen more than once but under ten times. The V gene is TRBV19, the J gene TRBJ1-1; the D is unclear. This CDR3 has 13 amino acids. Germline CDR1 and CDR2: LNHDA and SQIVND (reference sequence). Trimming removed 7 bases at V and 4 bases at J, with 13 bases between. CDR3 coding DNA: TGTGCCAGTAAACCGGTCCGGGGCACTGAAGCTTTCTTT. It yields the protein CASKPVRGTEAFF.

J is TRBJ2-3 and V is TRBV11-1; D is ambiguous. Germline CDR1 SGHAT, CDR2 FQDESV (reference sequence). V gave up 0 bases and J gave up 6 bases, with 16 bases separating them. The CDR3 totals 16 residues. CDR3 sequence reads: CASSLAKTLGRDTQYF. CDR3 DNA sequence: TGTGCCAGCAGCTTAGCGAAGACACTGGGCAGGGATACGCAGTATTTT.

The chain combines TRBV30 with TRBJ2-7; 9 nucleotides align to TRBD2. This CDR3 region has 15 residues. Germline V gene data show CDR1 as GTSNPN and CDR2 as SVGIG (reference sequence). V shed 0 bases, J shed 6 bases, and the junction held 9 bases outside the gene matches. Here the CDR3 reads CAWSVASGLASEQYF. CDR3 coding DNA: TGTGCCTGGAGTGTGGCATCGGGACTAGCAAGCGAGCAGTACTTC.

The V and J genes are TRBV30 and TRBJ1-1; tentatively, D is TRBD1 (6 bases). The CDR3 sequence is 14 residues long. CDR1 and CDR2 from the germline V gene are GTSNPN and SVGIG (reference sequence). CDR3 nucleotide sequence: TGTGCTTTACTACCGGGACATTCGAACACTGAAGCTTTCTTT. This translates into CALLPGHSNTEAFF. Drawing the rest from reference TRBV30 and TRBJ1-1, the complete variable domain is SQTIHQWPATLVQPVGSPLSLECTVEGTSNPNLYWYRQAAGRGLQLLFYSVGIGQISSEVPQNLSASRPQDRQFILSSKKLLLSDSGFYLCALLPGHSNTEAFFGQGTRLTVV.

The V gene is TRBV28, the J gene TRBJ1-1; D is undetermined. The V and J ends lost 3 bases and 5 bases respectively, with 13 bases between them. The CDR3 spans 14 residues. Germline V gene data show CDR1 as MDHEN and CDR2 as SYDVKM. CDR3 in DNA: TGTGCCAGCAGTTTGGATCAGGCTGGGACTGAAGCTTTCTTT. It codes for CASSLDQAGTEAFF.

This clone was found a few times. The chain combines TRBV30 with TRBJ2-1; D unresolved. Germline lookup yields CDR1 GTSNPN and CDR2 SVGIG (reference sequence). The CDR3 totals 13 residues. V lost 4 bases and J lost 3, with 10 bases in between. The CDR3 loop is CAWTRTNYNEQFF. For the CDR3, the DNA is TGTGCCTGGACCAGAACGAACTACAATGAGCAGTTCTTC.

This clone was counted only a few times. This CDR3 is also generated by other DNA sequences in the sample. The gene calls are TRBV29-1 and TRBJ2-7; D remains unclear. Trimming removed 6 bases from V and 0 bases from J, with 6 bases in between. The CDR3 sequence is 11 residues long. The germline CDR1 and CDR2 sequences are SQVTM and ANQGSEA. The CDR3 is CSVTDSYEQYF. CDR3 DNA: TGCAGCGTAACAGACTCCTACGAGCAGTACTTC.

This clone was seen a handful of times. The genes are TRBV6-4 and TRBJ2-7; 7 positions agree with TRBD1. V shed 5 bases, J shed 2 bases, and the junction held 9 bases outside the gene matches. The CDR3 runs to 15 residues. Germline V gene lookup returns CDR1 MRHNA and CDR2 SNTAGT. CDR3 nucleotide sequence: TGTGCCAGCAGTCGATTTACAGGGGCCGCCTACGAGCAGTACTTC. Its translation is CASSRFTGAAYEQYF.

The J gene is TRBJ1-2, the V gene TRBV5-1, with D perhaps matching TRBD1 (5 bases). The CDR3 runs 13 residues. V shed 2 bases and J shed 3 bases, with 8 bases lying between them. The germline CDR1 and CDR2 sequences are SGHRS and YFSETQ. The CDR3 loop is CASSFWGHYGYTF. The CDR3 DNA reads TGCGCCAGCAGCTTCTGGGGCCACTATGGCTACACCTTC.

V gene TRBV18 combines with J gene TRBJ2-5; 14 positions match TRBD2. Germline assignment: CDR1 KGHSH and CDR2 LQKENI. V trimming: 1 base; J trimming: 0 bases; junction bases outside the gene matches: 7. The CDR3 spans 19 residues. The CDR3 is CASSPRGTSGGPYQETQYF. The CDR3 bases are TGTGCCAGCTCACCACGGGGGACTAGCGGGGGACCATACCAAGAGACCCAGTACTTC.

This sequence joins TRBV9 and TRBJ1-2; 9 nucleotides line up with TRBD1. Germline assignment: CDR1 SGDLS and CDR2 YYNGEE. The CDR3 loop spans 14 amino acids. V lost 2 bases to trimming and J lost 7 bases; unmatched junction nucleotides: 6. CDR3: CASSVRTGESGYTF. The CDR3 DNA is TGTGCCAGCAGCGTCCGGACAGGGGAGAGTGGCTACACCTTC. The entire variable domain, with the rest obtained from reference TRBV9 and TRBJ1-2, is as follows: DSGVTQTPKHLITATGQRVTLRCSPRSGDLSVYWYQQSLDQGLQFLIQYYNGEERAKGNILERFSAQQFPDLHSELNLSSLELGDSALYFCASSVRTGESGYTFGSGTRLTVV.

This clone has more than one count but fewer than ten. The gene calls are TRBV7-9 and TRBJ2-3; 8 bases align to TRBD1. CDR3 length equals 16 residues. V was clipped by 5 bases and J by 4 bases; unmatched bases: 11. Per the germline V gene, CDR1 is SEHNR and CDR2 is FQNEAQ (reference sequence). DNA for the CDR3: TGTGCCAGCAGCCCCGGGGTGGTGGGACAGGCAGATACGCAGTATTTT. Translating gives CASSPGVVGQADTQYF.

This clone was seen a few times. The chain joins TRBV19 to TRBJ1-2; D gene uncertain. Germline V gives CDR1 LNHDA, CDR2 SQIVND (reference sequence). This CDR3 comprises 11 residues. Between the trimmed V and J ends, which lost 3 bases and 5 bases, there was a span of 4 bases. CDR3 DNA: TGTGCCAGTAGTATCGGGTATGGCTACACCTTC. Its protein product is CASSIGYGYTF.

This clone was detected only a few times. The gene calls are TRBV29-1 and TRBJ2-1; 13 nucleotides match TRBD2. The V segment lost 5 bases and the J segment 0 bases; nucleotides outside the gene matches: 7. This CDR3 has 17 amino acids. Germline CDR1 and CDR2: SQVTM and ANQGSEA. CDR3 in DNA: TGCAGCGTTCCGCCGGGACTAGCGGGAACCTCCTACAATGAGCAGTTCTTC. Protein sequence: CSVPPGLAGTSYNEQFF.

This clone was seen a handful of times. The chain combines TRBV7-2 with TRBJ2-3, with 13 bases aligning to TRBD2. Germline trimming cut 6 bases from V and 3 bases from J; bases unmatched to any gene: 3. In germline, CDR1 is SGHTA, CDR2 FQGNSA. This CDR3 has 15 amino acids. CDR3 in amino acids: CASSLTSGRTDTQYF. The CDR3 DNA reads as TGTGCCAGCAGTTTGACTAGCGGGAGGACAGATACGCAGTATTTT.

The chain couples TRBV25-1 to TRBJ2-3; TRBD1 aligns across 8 bases. CDR3 size: 13 residues. Germline assignment: CDR1 MGHDK and CDR2 SYGVNS. V shed 10 bases and J 3 bases; nucleotides not matched to a gene: 6. CDR3 sequence (DNA): TGTGCCACAATGGACAGGGCGACAGATACGCAGTATTTT. The encoded protein is CATMDRATDTQYF.

This clone was counted between two and nine times. CDR3 protein: CASSERTGENEQFF. CDR3 nucleotide sequence: TGTGCCAGCAGTGAACGTACAGGGGAAAATGAGCAGTTCTTC. The chain is built from TRBV2 and TRBJ2-1, with 7 bases aligning to TRBD1. This CDR3 spans 14 amino acids. The germline gives CDR1 SNHLY, CDR2 FYNNEI. Trimming removed 2 bases from V and 7 bases from J; junction bases left unmatched: 5. The whole variable domain, filled in from reference TRBV2 and TRBJ2-1, reads EPEVTQTPSHQVTQMGQEVILRCVPISNHLYFYWYRQILGQKVEFLVSFYNNEISEKSEIFDDQFSVERPDGSNFTLKIRSTKLEDSAMYFCASSERTGENEQFFGPGTRLTVL.

This clone showed up just a few times. The CDR3 DNA follows: TGTGCCAGCAGCTTGTTGGAGGGGAATCAGCCCCAGCATTTT. It yields the protein CASSLLEGNQPQHF. The chain recombines TRBV7-8 with TRBJ1-5, with D maybe TRBD1 (5 bases). Germline CDR1 is SGHVS and CDR2 is FQNEAQ. Trimming stripped 3 bases from V and 4 bases from J, with 10 bases between. The CDR3 extends over 14 amino acids. The whole variable domain, filled in from reference TRBV7-8 and TRBJ1-5, reads GAGVSQSPRYKVAKRGQDVALRCDPISGHVSLFWYQQALGQGPEFLTYFQNEAQLDKSGLPSDRFFAERPEGSVSTLKIQRTQQEDSAVYLCASSLLEGNQPQHFGDGTRLSIL.